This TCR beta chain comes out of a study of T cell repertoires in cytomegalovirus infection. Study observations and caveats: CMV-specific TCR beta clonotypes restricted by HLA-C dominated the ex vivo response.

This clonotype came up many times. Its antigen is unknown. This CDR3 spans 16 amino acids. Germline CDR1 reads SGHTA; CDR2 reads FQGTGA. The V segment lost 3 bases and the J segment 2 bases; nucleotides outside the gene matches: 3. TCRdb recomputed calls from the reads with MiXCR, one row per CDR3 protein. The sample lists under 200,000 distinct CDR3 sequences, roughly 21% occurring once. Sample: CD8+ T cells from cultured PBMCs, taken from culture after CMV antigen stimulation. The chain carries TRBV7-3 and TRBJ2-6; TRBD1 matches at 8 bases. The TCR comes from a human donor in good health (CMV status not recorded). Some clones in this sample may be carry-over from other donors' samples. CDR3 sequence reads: CASSFPTGAGANVLTF. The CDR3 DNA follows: TGTGCCAGCAGCTTCCCGACAGGGGCTGGGGCCAACGTCCTGACTTTC.